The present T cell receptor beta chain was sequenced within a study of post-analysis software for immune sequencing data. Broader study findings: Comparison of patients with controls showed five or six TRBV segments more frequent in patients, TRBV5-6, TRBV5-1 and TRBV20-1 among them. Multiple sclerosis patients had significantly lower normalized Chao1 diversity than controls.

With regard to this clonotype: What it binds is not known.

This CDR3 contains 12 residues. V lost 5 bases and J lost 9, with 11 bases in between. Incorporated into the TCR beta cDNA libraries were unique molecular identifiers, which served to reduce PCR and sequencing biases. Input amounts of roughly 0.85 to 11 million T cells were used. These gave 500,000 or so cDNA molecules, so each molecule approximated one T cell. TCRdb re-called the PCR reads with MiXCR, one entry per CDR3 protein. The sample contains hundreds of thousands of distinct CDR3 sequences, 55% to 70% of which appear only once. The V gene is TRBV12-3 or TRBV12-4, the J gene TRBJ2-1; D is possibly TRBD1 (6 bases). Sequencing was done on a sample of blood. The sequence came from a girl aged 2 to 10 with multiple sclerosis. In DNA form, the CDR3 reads TGTGCCAGCAGTCTACAGGGAGCTGAGCAGTTCTTC. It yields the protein CASSLQGAEQFF.